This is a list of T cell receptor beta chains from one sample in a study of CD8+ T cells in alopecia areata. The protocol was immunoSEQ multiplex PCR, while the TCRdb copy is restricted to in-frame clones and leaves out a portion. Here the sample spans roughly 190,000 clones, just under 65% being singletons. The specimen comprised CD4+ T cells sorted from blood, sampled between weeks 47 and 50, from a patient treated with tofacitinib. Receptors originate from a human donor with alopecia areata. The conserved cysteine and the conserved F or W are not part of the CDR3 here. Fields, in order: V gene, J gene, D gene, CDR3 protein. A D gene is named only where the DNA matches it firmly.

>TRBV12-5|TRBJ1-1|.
ASGGGVNTEAF
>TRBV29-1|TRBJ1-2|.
SVPAQAYGYT
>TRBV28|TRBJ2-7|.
ASSSTNYEQY
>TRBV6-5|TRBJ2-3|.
ASSESYADTQY
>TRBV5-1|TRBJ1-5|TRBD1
ASSLRQGDQPQH
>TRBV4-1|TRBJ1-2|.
ASSQEGLVDGYT
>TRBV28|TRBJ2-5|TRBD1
ASSSAGQGGLRETQY
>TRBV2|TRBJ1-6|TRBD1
ASSEQGVGSPLH
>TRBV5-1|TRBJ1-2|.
ASSFRGAGYT
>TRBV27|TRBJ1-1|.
ASSFRHGGKLTEAF
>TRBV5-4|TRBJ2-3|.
ASSLIPGDTQY
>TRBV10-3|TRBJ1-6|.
AISESMAGNSPLH
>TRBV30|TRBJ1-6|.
AWSVEGPYNSPLH
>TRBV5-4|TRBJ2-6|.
ASSLGGNPPSGANVLT
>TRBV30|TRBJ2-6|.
ACPIDRTSGANVLT
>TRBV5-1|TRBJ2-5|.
ASSLSPQGQETQY
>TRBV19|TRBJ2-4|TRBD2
ASTGTSIGDIQY
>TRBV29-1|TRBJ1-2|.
SVEDRAGYT
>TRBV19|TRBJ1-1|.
ASSPVSRTSEAF
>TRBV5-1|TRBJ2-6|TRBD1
ASSREGAIGANVLT
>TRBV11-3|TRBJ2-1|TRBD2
ASSSERGGSQF
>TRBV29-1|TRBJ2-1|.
SAFFETSVNEQF
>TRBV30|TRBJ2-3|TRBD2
AWSVGIAGGPDTQY
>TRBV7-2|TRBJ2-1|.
ASRIENEQF
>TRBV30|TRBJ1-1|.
AWSPQSTRGAF
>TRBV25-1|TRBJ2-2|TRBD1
ASSGLPGQATGELF
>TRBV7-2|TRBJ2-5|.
ASSLGQETQY
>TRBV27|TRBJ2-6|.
ASSLSPSGANVLT
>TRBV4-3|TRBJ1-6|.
ASSLDPKSGSPLH
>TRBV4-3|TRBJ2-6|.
ASSQDNSGANVLT
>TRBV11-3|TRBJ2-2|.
ASSRTNTGELF
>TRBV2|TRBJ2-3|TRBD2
ASSGSGKSSDTQY
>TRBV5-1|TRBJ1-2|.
ASSEFTGNYGYT
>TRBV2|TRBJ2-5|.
ASSDVGQQETQY
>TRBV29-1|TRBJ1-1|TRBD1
SVGTDRTEAF
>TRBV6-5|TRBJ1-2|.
ASTRGAGYT
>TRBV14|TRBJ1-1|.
ASSQGTRWSTEAF
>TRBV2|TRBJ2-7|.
ASRITYEQY
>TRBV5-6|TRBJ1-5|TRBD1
ASSETATGGAGRNQPQH
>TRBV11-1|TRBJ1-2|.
ASSIGPEDYGYT
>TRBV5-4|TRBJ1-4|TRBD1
ASSPIPGQGNEKLF
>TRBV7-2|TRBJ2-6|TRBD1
ASRSTGYGANVLT
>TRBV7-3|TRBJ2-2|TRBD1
ASSRLTGITGELF
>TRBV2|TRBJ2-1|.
ASSLNRDHNEQF
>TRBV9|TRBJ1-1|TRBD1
ASSVEPQGTTEAF
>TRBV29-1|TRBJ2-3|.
SVESPLHTDTQY
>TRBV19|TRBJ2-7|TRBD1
ASSRRDRGHEQY
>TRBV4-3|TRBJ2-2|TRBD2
ASSQDSGLAGAYTGELF
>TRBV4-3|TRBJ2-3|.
ASSQEGSGSITDTQY
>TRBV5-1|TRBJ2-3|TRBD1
ASSLNRGTRTDTQY
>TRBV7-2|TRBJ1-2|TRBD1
ASSPPPRQGPSNYGYT
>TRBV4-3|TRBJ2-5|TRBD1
ASSQDIWGDRGFQETQY
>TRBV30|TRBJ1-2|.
AWSLGGPISYT